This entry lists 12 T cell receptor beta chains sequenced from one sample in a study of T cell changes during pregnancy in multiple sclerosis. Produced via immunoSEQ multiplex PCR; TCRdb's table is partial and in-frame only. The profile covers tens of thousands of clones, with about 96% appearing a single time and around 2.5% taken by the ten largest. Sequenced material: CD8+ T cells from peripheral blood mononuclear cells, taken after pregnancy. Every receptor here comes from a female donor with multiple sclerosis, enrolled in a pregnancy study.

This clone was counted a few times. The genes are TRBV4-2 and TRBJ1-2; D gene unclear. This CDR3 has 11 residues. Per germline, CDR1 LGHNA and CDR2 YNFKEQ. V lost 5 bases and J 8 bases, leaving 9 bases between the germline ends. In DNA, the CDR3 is TGTGCCAGCAGCTATCTCGGGGGCTACACCTTC. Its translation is CASSYLGGYTF.

The CDR3 bases are TGTGCCAGCAGTTACAACAGCCCGTCGATCGAGCAGTACTTC. Translation gives CASSYNSPSIEQYF. The rearrangement joins TRBV6-5 to TRBJ2-7; D remains unclear. Germline lookup yields CDR1 MNHEY and CDR2 SVGAGI. The CDR3 is 14 amino acids. Trimming left V 2 bases short and J 6 bases short, with 14 bases between.

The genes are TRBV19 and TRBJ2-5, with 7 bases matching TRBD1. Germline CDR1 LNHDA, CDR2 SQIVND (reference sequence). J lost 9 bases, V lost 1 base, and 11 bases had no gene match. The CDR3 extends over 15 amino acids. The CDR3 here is CASSIGHRGSGSQYF. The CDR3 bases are TGTGCCAGTAGTATAGGACACAGGGGCTCCGGTTCCCAGTACTTC.

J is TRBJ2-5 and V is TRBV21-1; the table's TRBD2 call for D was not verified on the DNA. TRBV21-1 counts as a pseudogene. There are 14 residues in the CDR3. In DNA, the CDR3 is TGTGCCAGCAGCACAGTCAGGAGGGGAGAGACCCAGTACTTC. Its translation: CASSTVRRGETQYF.

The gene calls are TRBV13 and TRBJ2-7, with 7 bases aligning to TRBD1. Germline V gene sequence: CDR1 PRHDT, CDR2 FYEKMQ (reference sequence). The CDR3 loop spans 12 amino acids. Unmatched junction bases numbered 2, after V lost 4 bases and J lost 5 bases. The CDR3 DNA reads TGTGCCAGCAGCTCAGACAGGGACGAGCAGTACTTC. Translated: CASSSDRDEQYF.

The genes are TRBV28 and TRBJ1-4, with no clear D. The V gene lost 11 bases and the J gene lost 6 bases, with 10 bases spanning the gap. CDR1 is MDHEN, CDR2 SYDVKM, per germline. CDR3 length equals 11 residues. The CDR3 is CALASDEKLFF. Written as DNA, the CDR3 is TGTGCCTTAGCCTCGGATGAAAAACTGTTTTTT.

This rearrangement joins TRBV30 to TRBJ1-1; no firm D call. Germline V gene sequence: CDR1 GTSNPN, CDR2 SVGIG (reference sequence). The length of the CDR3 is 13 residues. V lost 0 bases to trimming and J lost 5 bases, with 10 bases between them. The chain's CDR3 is CAWSVAVRTEAFF. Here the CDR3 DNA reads TGTGCCTGGAGTGTAGCCGTACGGACTGAAGCTTTCTTT.

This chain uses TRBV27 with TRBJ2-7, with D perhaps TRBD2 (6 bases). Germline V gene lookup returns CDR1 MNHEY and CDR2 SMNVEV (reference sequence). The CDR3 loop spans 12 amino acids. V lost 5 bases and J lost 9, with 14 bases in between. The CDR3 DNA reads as TGTGCCAGCAGTACTCGGGAGTTAGGGCAGTACTTC. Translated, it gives CASSTRELGQYF.

The CDR3 sequence: CASSPGGDTQYF. The DNA of the CDR3 is TGTGCCAGCAGCCCGGGGGGAGATACGCAGTATTTT. This chain joins TRBV7-8 and TRBJ2-3; TRBD2 aligns across 7 bases. With 5 bases clipped from V and 5 bases from J, the junction kept 1 base outside the gene matches. The CDR3 covers 12 residues. Germline assignment: CDR1 SGHVS and CDR2 FQNEAQ.

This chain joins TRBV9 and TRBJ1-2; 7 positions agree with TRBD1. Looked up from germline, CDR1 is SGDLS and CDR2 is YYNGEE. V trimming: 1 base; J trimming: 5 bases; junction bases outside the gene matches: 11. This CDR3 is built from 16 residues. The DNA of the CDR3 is TGTGCCAGCAGCGTATCGCGGACAGGTCCCCTATATGGCTACACCTTC. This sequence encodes CASSVSRTGPLYGYTF.

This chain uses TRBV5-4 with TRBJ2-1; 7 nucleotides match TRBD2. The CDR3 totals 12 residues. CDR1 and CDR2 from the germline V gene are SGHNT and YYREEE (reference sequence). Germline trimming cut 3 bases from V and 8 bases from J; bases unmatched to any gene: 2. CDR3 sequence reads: CASSWGGDEQFF. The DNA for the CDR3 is TGTGCCAGCAGCTGGGGGGGGGATGAGCAGTTCTTC.

This chain's CDR3 is CASSLGRGLYQETQYF. In nucleotides, the CDR3 is TGTGCCAGCAGCTTAGGGAGGGGATTGTACCAAGAGACCCAGTACTTC. This chain links TRBV11-2 with TRBJ2-5; TRBD2 might be the D (6 bases). Trimming shortened V by 1 base and J by 0 bases, and 12 bases separated the two germline ends. The CDR3 contains 16 residues. Germline lookup yields CDR1 SGHAT and CDR2 FQNNGV.